Below, 16 T cell receptor beta chains from the same sample are listed, as sequenced in a study of human T cells and chemical hapten exposure. Via MiXCR, TCRdb re-called the RACE reads, giving one row per CDR3 protein. Among just over 350,000 distinct CDR3 sequences listed, just under 6.5% were seen once. Time point reported: patch test 2, 6 weeks after DPC sensitization. As to treatment: therapeutic diphenylcyclopropenone sensitization with weekly scalp DPC. Here the sequenced sample was whole blood, taken in connection with sensitization to the hapten diphenylcyclopropenone (DPC). These TCRs come from a young woman with alopecia areata. Some clones in this sample may be carry-over from other donors' samples.

This clonotype was counted at least ten times. The genes are TRBV6-6 and TRBJ1-1, with D possibly TRBD1 on 6 matching bases. V gave up 6 bases and J gave up 1 base, with 12 bases separating them. CDR3 size: 14 residues. Germline CDR1 and CDR2: MNHNY and SVGAGI (reference sequence). The CDR3 DNA reads TGTGCCAGCAGCACACAGGGTGCGAACACTGAAGCTTTCTTT. As protein: CASSTQGANTEAFF.

Many counts were recorded for this clonotype. The V gene is TRBV21-1, the J gene TRBJ1-4; the table calls TRBD1, which could not be checked here. TRBV21-1 is a recognized pseudogene. The CDR3 is made up of 12 amino acids. The CDR3 spells CASSPQRSVPIF. CDR3 sequence (DNA): TGTGCCAGCAGCCCCCAGCGGTCGGTCCCCATTTTT.

This clonotype was picked up many times. This chain joins TRBV6-6 and TRBJ1-1; maybe TRBD1 (5 bases). CDR1 is MNHNY and CDR2 is SVGAGI in the germline V gene (reference sequence). The V end lost 4 bases, the J end lost 1 base, and 7 bases lay between the germline ends. The CDR3 has 13 amino acids. For the CDR3, the DNA is TGTGCCAGCAGTTGGGGACCGAACACTGAAGCTTTCTTT. This gives the protein CASSWGPNTEAFF.

This sequence joins TRBV6-6 and TRBJ2-7; D is uncertain. The germline V gene encodes CDR1 MNHNY and CDR2 SVGAGI (reference sequence). The V end lost 6 bases, the J end lost 2 bases, and 11 bases lay between the germline ends. This CDR3 has 13 amino acids. The CDR3 nucleotides are TGTGCCAGCAGCGCCCTAGGGCCCTACGAGCAGTACTTC. Residues: CASSALGPYEQYF.

This clonotype appeared many times. This chain links TRBV7-8 with TRBJ1-5; D remains ambiguous. Trimming stripped 4 bases from V and 3 bases from J, with 10 bases between. The CDR3 extends over 14 amino acids. The germline V gene has CDR1 SGHVS and CDR2 FQNEAQ. CDR3 sequence (DNA): TGTGCCAGCAGCTACCTTGAGGTCAATCAGCCCCAGCATTTT. Amino acids: CASSYLEVNQPQHF.

Many counts were recorded for this clonotype. The chain links TRBV2 to TRBJ1-4; D is perhaps TRBD1 (5 bases). This CDR3 has 15 residues. Germline CDR1 and CDR2: SNHLY and FYNNEI. Trimming removed 4 bases at V and 7 bases at J, with 16 bases between. CDR3: CASSAGMGGSEKLFF. The CDR3 nucleotides read TGTGCCAGCAGTGCTGGGATGGGGGGGAGTGAAAAACTGTTTTTT.

The genes are TRBV7-2 and TRBJ2-3, with 7 bases fitting TRBD2. CDR1 and CDR2 from the germline V gene are SGHTA and FQGNSA. There are 17 residues in the CDR3. Losses at the gene ends were 2 bases for V and 0 bases for J; bases not matched to a gene: 8. DNA of the CDR3: TGTGCCAGCAGCTTAAGGCGGGGGTCTACTAGCACAGATACGCAGTATTTT. Translating it yields CASSLRRGSTSTDTQYF.

The V gene is TRBV5-1, the J gene TRBJ1-1; D is unresolved. Trimming stripped 4 bases from V and 5 bases from J, with 18 bases between. In germline, CDR1 is SGHRS, CDR2 YFSETQ. This CDR3 is built from 15 residues. CDR3 protein: CASSPGRGLQTEAFF. DNA of the CDR3: TGCGCCAGCAGCCCGGGCCGCGGGTTACAGACTGAAGCTTTCTTT.

This clonotype was observed many times. The chain couples TRBV12-3 or TRBV12-4 to TRBJ1-1; 12 bases agree with TRBD1. V was pared by 10 bases and J by 0 bases, with 18 bases of the junction left unmatched. The CDR3 is 19 residues long. CDR3 nucleotide sequence: TGTGCCATCAAACCGGGACAGGGGGCGTTGAACTCAATGAACACTGAAGCTTTCTTT. Its translation: CAIKPGQGALNSMNTEAFF.

This clonotype appeared many times. The V gene is TRBV11-1, the J gene TRBJ2-2; tentatively, D is TRBD1 or TRBD2 (5 bases each). V lost 5 bases and J 2 bases, leaving 15 bases between the germline ends. The CDR3 runs 16 residues. The germline gives CDR1 SGHAT, CDR2 FQDESV (reference sequence). The CDR3 spells CASSTSRDHNTGELFF. CDR3 coding DNA: TGTGCCAGCAGCACGAGCCGGGACCACAACACCGGGGAGCTGTTTTTT. Filled out from reference TRBV11-1 and TRBJ2-2, the complete variable domain reads EAEVAQSPRYKITEKSQAVAFWCDPISGHATLYWYRQILGQGPELLVQFQDESVVDDSQLPKDRFSAERLKGVDSTLKIQPAELGDSAMYLCASSTSRDHNTGELFFGEGSRLTVL.

This clonotype has more than one count but fewer than ten. The chain employs TRBV27 and TRBJ2-3; possibly TRBD1 for D (6 bases). The CDR3 has 13 residues. The V end was cut by 5 bases, the J end by 7 bases, with 13 bases between. Germline V gene data show CDR1 as MNHEY and CDR2 as SMNVEV (reference sequence). CDR3 bases: TGTGCCAGCAGTCAGGGGTCCTTATATACGCAGTATTTT. Translation: CASSQGSLYTQYF.

In its sample, this clonotype was seen a few times. This chain connects TRBV5-1 to TRBJ2-7; 10 positions match TRBD1. The CDR3 has 14 residues. The trim removed 2 bases at V and 5 bases at J, leaving 4 bases unmatched. Germline V gene data show CDR1 as SGHRS and CDR2 as YFSETQ. In DNA form, the CDR3 reads TGCGCCAGCAGCTTCCGGGACAGGGGTCACGAGCAGTACTTC. Its translation: CASSFRDRGHEQYF.

There are many counts of this clonotype. The rearrangement links TRBV2 to TRBJ2-7; D possibly uses TRBD1 or TRBD2 (6 bases each). The CDR3 is 17 amino acids. Looked up from germline, CDR1 is SNHLY and CDR2 is FYNNEI. V was clipped by 7 bases and J by 2 bases, with 24 bases between them. The CDR3 spells CASTRKWGDTATYEQYF. DNA of the CDR3: TGTGCCAGCACCAGAAAATGGGGGGACACCGCGACCTACGAGCAGTACTTC.

This clonotype occurred a few times. The genes are TRBV7-2 and TRBJ2-1; 7 positions agree with TRBD1. Looked up from germline, CDR1 is SGHTA and CDR2 is FQGNSA. The CDR3 is 17 amino acids. Losses at the gene ends were 3 bases for V and 2 bases for J; bases not matched to a gene: 10. CDR3 coding DNA: TGTGCCAGCAGCTTCCACTTCGACAGGGCCCCCTACAATGAGCAGTTCTTC. The encoded protein is CASSFHFDRAPYNEQFF.

This clonotype has ten or more counts. This sequence joins TRBV20-1 and TRBJ1-6; tentatively, D is TRBD1 (5 bases). The germline gives CDR1 DFQATT, CDR2 SNEGSKA (reference sequence). The CDR3 is 18 residues long. Trimming took off 4 bases at V and 6 bases at J, with 25 bases between the two ends. CDR3 DNA sequence: TGCAGTGCTAAAGCTACCCGGGGACGGACTATGGGTAATTCACCCCTCCACTTT. This codes for CSAKATRGRTMGNSPLHF.

In this sample, this clonotype turned up a few times. This rearrangement joins TRBV4-3 to TRBJ2-3, with D unresolved. The V end lost 0 bases, the J end lost 0 bases, and 7 bases lay between the germline ends. The CDR3 has 15 amino acids. Germline CDR1 reads LGHNA; CDR2 reads YSLEER. The CDR3 DNA reads TGCGCCAGCAGCCAAGAACCCGACAGCACAGATACGCAGTATTTT. This translates into CASSQEPDSTDTQYF.